This passage covers 20 T cell receptor beta chains from one sample sequenced in a study of blood T cell repertoires in COVID-19. Profiled with immunoSEQ multiplex PCR; TCRdb holds only in-frame clones, not every one. The table shows about 140,000 clones, with 81% occurring only once. The sequencing sample was made of peripheral blood. These TCRs come from a woman aged 55-75 years with active or convalescent COVID-19.

This clone was detected only once. This rearrangement joins TRBV7-9 to TRBJ2-7; no clear D. V was clipped by 5 bases and J by 5 bases, with 10 bases between them. Germline assignment: CDR1 SEHNR and CDR2 FQNEAQ (reference sequence). CDR3 length equals 12 residues. This chain's CDR3 is CASSPSGNEQYV. CDR3 nucleotides: TGTGCCAGCAGCCCCTCGGGTAACGAGCAGTACGTC.

This clone was recorded once. The chain couples TRBV27 to TRBJ1-4; D ambiguous. CDR3 size: 14 residues. Trimming cost V 4 bases and J 9 bases, with 15 bases left between them. Looked up from germline, CDR1 is MNHEY and CDR2 is SMNVEV (reference sequence). The CDR3 nucleotides are TGTGCCAGCAGTTATGCGGGTTTTCGGAAAAAACTGTTTTTT. The encoded protein is CASSYAGFRKKLFF.

The chain links TRBV2 to TRBJ1-4; TRBD1 agrees at 7 bases. This CDR3 contains 17 residues. Germline CDR1 is SNHLY and CDR2 is FYNNEI. The trim removed 5 bases at V and 5 bases at J, leaving 14 bases unmatched. The CDR3 DNA follows: TGTGCCAGCAGTCGCAATTTCCCCGGGACAGAGAATGAAAAACTGTTTTTT. As protein: CASSRNFPGTENEKLFF.

J is TRBJ2-3 and V is TRBV24-1; TRBD1 matches at 7 bases. The trim removed 2 bases at V and 8 bases at J, leaving 0 bases unmatched. The length of the CDR3 is 12 residues. Per germline, CDR1 KGHDR and CDR2 SFDVKD. The CDR3 region is CATSDYRGTQYF. DNA for the CDR3: TGTGCCACCAGTGATTACAGGGGTACGCAGTATTTT.

The chain joins TRBV5-1 to TRBJ2-2; D not resolved. Germline assignment: CDR1 SGHRS and CDR2 YFSETQ. Trimming left V 7 bases short and J 3 bases short, with 10 bases between. This CDR3 is 13 amino acids long. The chain's CDR3 is CASCSVYTGELFF. The DNA for the CDR3 is TGCGCCAGCTGTTCGGTCTACACCGGGGAGCTGTTTTTT.

This sequence joins TRBV6-6 and TRBJ2-3; D possibly corresponds to TRBD2 (6 bases). Germline loops: CDR1 MNHNY, CDR2 SVGAGI (reference sequence). Deletions cut 2 bases from V and 0 bases from J, with 12 bases between. The CDR3 totals 16 residues. CDR3 sequence: CASSYLAGSSTDTQYF. Here the CDR3 DNA reads TGTGCCAGCAGTTACCTGGCGGGGTCTAGCACAGATACGCAGTATTTT.

This chain links TRBV29-1 with TRBJ2-3; D might be TRBD1 (6 bases). Per germline, CDR1 SQVTM and CDR2 ANQGSEA. The CDR3 spans 15 residues. Trimming shortened V by 7 bases and J by 3 bases, and 20 bases separated the two germline ends. The CDR3 reads CSAAPQGIVTDTQYF. CDR3 bases: TGCAGCGCTGCCCCGCAGGGGATCGTTACAGATACGCAGTATTTT.

The V gene is TRBV20-1, the J gene TRBJ1-6; possible D gene TRBD1, 6 bases. The CDR3 length is 15 residues. Germline CDR1 reads DFQATT; CDR2 reads SNEGSKA (reference sequence). Between the trimmed V and J ends, which lost 3 bases and 6 bases, there was a span of 15 bases. In nucleotides, the CDR3 is TGCAGTGCTAGTATCCAGGGGTTGAGTAATTCACCCCTCCACTTT. Translating gives CSASIQGLSNSPLHF.

This clone was seen only a few times. This rearrangement joins TRBV29-1 to TRBJ2-7; D may be TRBD1 (5 bases). Germline loops: CDR1 SQVTM, CDR2 ANQGSEA. Trimming removed 1 base from V and 5 bases from J, with 12 bases in between. This CDR3 has 13 residues. The CDR3 nucleotides are TGCAGCGTTGAAGTGGGGCAGGGCCACGAGCAGTACTTC. Its translation is CSVEVGQGHEQYF.

The chain carries TRBV27 and TRBJ1-1; D not certain. Germline CDR1 reads MNHEY; CDR2 reads SMNVEV (reference sequence). Trimming stripped 6 bases from V and 4 bases from J, with 12 bases between. The CDR3 runs to 13 residues. The CDR3 bases are TGTGCCAGCAGCCGACCCGGCGGCACTGAAGCTTTCTTT. Amino acid sequence: CASSRPGGTEAFF.

The chain's CDR3 is CAISWGLAGSSSYNEQFF. The CDR3 DNA reads as TGTGCCATCAGCTGGGGACTAGCGGGATCTAGCTCCTACAATGAGCAGTTCTTC. The chain joins TRBV10-3 to TRBJ2-1; 13 positions match TRBD2. CDR3 length equals 18 residues. Germline CDR1 and CDR2: ENHRY and SYGVKD. With V trimmed by 6 bases and J by 0 bases, 8 bases remained unmatched.

The rearrangement joins TRBV19 to TRBJ2-5; D is uncertain. CDR3 length: 13 residues. V was pared by 1 base and J by 5 bases, with 8 bases between. Germline V lookup: CDR1 LNHDA, CDR2 SQIVND (reference sequence). The CDR3 nucleotides read TGTGCCAGTAGTATAGTGAGAGGCGAGACCCAGTACTTC. Protein: CASSIVRGETQYF.

The V gene is TRBV9, the J gene TRBJ2-2, with 8 bases identical to TRBD2. Germline values: CDR1 SGDLS, CDR2 YYNGEE. The CDR3 is made up of 17 amino acids. V was clipped by 4 bases and J by 3 bases; unmatched bases: 11. This CDR3 reads CASSRDRGGIDTGELFF. The CDR3 DNA follows: TGTGCCAGCAGCCGTGATCGGGGGGGCATAGACACCGGGGAGCTGTTTTTT. The whole variable domain, filled in from reference TRBV9 and TRBJ2-2, reads DSGVTQTPKHLITATGQRVTLRCSPRSGDLSVYWYQQSLDQGLQFLIQYYNGEERAKGNILERFSAQQFPDLHSELNLSSLELGDSALYFCASSRDRGGIDTGELFFGEGSRLTVL.

V and J are TRBV7-8 and TRBJ2-1, with D tentatively TRBD1 (6 bases). V lost 3 bases and J 4 bases, leaving 13 bases between the germline ends. This CDR3 is built from 15 residues. Looked up from germline, CDR1 is SGHVS and CDR2 is FQNEAQ. CDR3 DNA sequence: TGTGCCAGCAGCTTTTCCTCGGGACAATACAATGAGCAGTTCTTC. Amino acids: CASSFSSGQYNEQFF.

The rearrangement links TRBV25-1 to TRBJ2-5, with D possibly TRBD2 on 5 matching bases. The CDR3 is made up of 13 amino acids. The germline V gene has CDR1 MGHDK and CDR2 SYGVNS. Trimming left V 2 bases short and J 6 bases short, with 10 bases between. The CDR3 region has the DNA TGTGCCAGCAGTGAAGAAAGAGGGAAGACCCAGTACTTC. Translation: CASSEERGKTQYF.

The V gene is TRBV9, the J gene TRBJ1-1; TRBD1 is a possible D gene (6 bases). Trimming pared 0 bases from V and 1 base from J, leaving 10 bases between. Germline V gene data show CDR1 as SGDLS and CDR2 as YYNGEE. The CDR3 loop spans 15 amino acids. The CDR3 DNA follows: TGTGCCAGCAGCGTAGAGGGGGGGCGGAACACTGAAGCTTTCTTT. It translates to CASSVEGGRNTEAFF.

The V and J genes are TRBV28 and TRBJ1-6; D call uncertain. The V end was cut by 3 bases, the J end by 7 bases, with 4 bases between. The CDR3 sequence is 12 residues long. The germline V gene has CDR1 MDHEN and CDR2 SYDVKM. Written as DNA, the CDR3 is TGTGCCAGCAGTTTTGAGAATTCACCCCTCCACTTT. Encoded protein: CASSFENSPLHF. The full variable domain, in which reference TRBV28 and TRBJ1-6 provide the parts outside the CDR3, is DVKVTQSSRYLVKRTGEKVFLECVQDMDHENMFWYRQDPGLGLRLIYFSYDVKMKEKGDIPEGYSVSREKKERFSLILESASTNQTSMYLCASSFENSPLHFGNGTRLTVT.

The chain uses TRBV7-3 and TRBJ1-1; possibly TRBD1 for D (6 bases). Germline V lookup: CDR1 SGHTA, CDR2 FQGTGA. CDR3 size: 13 residues. V gave up 5 bases and J gave up 4 bases, with 11 bases separating them. The CDR3 here is CASSLDRFTEAFF. The DNA for the CDR3 is TGTGCCAGCAGCCTGGACAGATTCACTGAAGCTTTCTTT.

J is TRBJ1-2 and V is TRBV6-1; D ambiguous. The ends were cut back, 2 bases at V and 6 bases at J, with 13 bases in the middle. The germline gives CDR1 MNHNS, CDR2 SASEGT. This CDR3 comprises 14 residues. The CDR3 bases are TGTGCCAGCAGTGAATTAGGGAGCCCCAATGGCTACACCTTC. Protein product: CASSELGSPNGYTF.

The chain employs TRBV10-3 and TRBJ2-7; 7 bases align to TRBD1. The CDR3 totals 14 residues. CDR1 is ENHRY, CDR2 SYGVKD, per germline. Trimming at V came to 6 bases and at J to 2 bases, leaving 7 bases not matched to a gene. CDR3 amino acids: CAIRMGQSAYEQYF. CDR3 DNA sequence: TGTGCCATCAGAATGGGACAGAGCGCCTACGAGCAGTACTTC.